These T cell receptor beta chains were read from a single sample in a study of T cells in Graves' hyperthyroidism and ophthalmopathy. TCRdb reprocessed the multiplex PCR reads with MiXCR, giving one entry per CDR3 protein. The top ten hold roughly 10% of the sample, which has hundreds of thousands of distinct CDR3 sequences, around 15% seen once. The specimen sequenced was blood. The receptors stem from a woman aged 18-30 years with Graves' hyperthyroidism. The CDR3 runs from the conserved cysteine through the conserved F or W. A D gene is named only where the DNA matches it firmly. Expanded clones get a size class; other rows say once, few or many, or leave the size out.

TRBV20-1,-,TRBJ1-1,-,15,TGCAGTGCTAGATGGGGGGTGGTGATGAACACTGAAGCTTTCTTT,CSARWGVVMNTEAFF
TRBV14,-,TRBJ2-1,-,17,TGTGCCAGCAGCCAAGACTCCCCAGTATCTTGGAACAATGAGCAGTTCTTC,CASSQDSPVSWNNEQFF
TRBV12-3/TRBV12-4,many,TRBJ2-1,-,13,TGTGCCAGCAGTTTGGACTGGGCCAATGAGCAGTTCTTC,CASSLDWANEQFF
TRBV7-9,-,TRBJ2-7,TRBD1,14,TGTGCCAGCAGCTCTCCGGGACAGGGAAGCGAGCAGTACTTC,CASSSPGQGSEQYF
TRBV12-3/TRBV12-4,-,TRBJ1-2,-,16,TGTGCCAGCAGTTTAAGTGCGGGCAGGAGATCTTATGGCTACACCTTC,CASSLSAGRRSYGYTF
TRBV30,few,TRBJ1-4,TRBD1,16,TGTGCCTGGAAAATCCCGGGACAGGGTTTGGGAGAAAAACTGTTTTTT,CAWKIPGQGLGEKLFF
TRBV7-2,many,TRBJ2-7,TRBD1,16,TGTGCCAGCAGCCCGTTTACAGGGGCCCTCTCCTACGAGCAGTACTTC,CASSPFTGALSYEQYF
TRBV20-1,-,TRBJ1-5,TRBD1,15,TGCAGTGCTAGGGCCAGACAGGGGAGCAATCAGCCCCAGCATTTT,CSARARQGSNQPQHF
TRBV11-1,many,TRBJ1-1,-,13,TGTGCCAGCAGCTTAGACAGGATCCCTGAAGCTTTCTTT,CASSLDRIPEAFF
TRBV7-2,many,TRBJ2-1,-,16,TGTGCCAGCAGCTTAGCAAGCCAAACCTCCTACAATGAGCGGTTCTTC,CASSLASQTSYNERFF
TRBV24-1,many,TRBJ2-7,-,12,TGTGCCACCAGTGATGTTAATTACGAGCAGTACTTC,CATSDVNYEQYF
TRBV12-3/TRBV12-4,-,TRBJ2-1,TRBD2,19,TGTGCCAGCACTTTGTGGGGGGGGGTTGGGGTAGGAGGTGGGAAAGAGCAGTTCTTC,CASTLWGGVGVGGGKEQFF
TRBV18,few,TRBJ2-7,TRBD1,16,TGTGCCAGCTCACCAACGGACAGGGGACTCTCCTACGAGCAGTACTTC,CASSPTDRGLSYEQYF
TRBV2,many,TRBJ2-1,-,13,TGTGCCAGCAGGACAGGCTCCTACAATGAGCAGTTCTTC,CASRTGSYNEQFF
TRBV7-9,few,TRBJ2-7,-,12,TGTGCCAGCAGCTTTCAAGCGAACGAGCAGTACTTC,CASSFQANEQYF
TRBV7-8,many,TRBJ2-3,TRBD2,14,TGTGCCAGCAGCTCTAGCGGGACGACAGATACGCAGTATTTT,CASSSSGTTDTQYF
TRBV3-1,-,TRBJ1-2,-,12,TGTGCCAGCAGCCAATCCAGGGTCGGCTACACCTTC,CASSQSRVGYTF
TRBV4-1,few,TRBJ2-7,-,14,TGCGCCAGCAGCCAAACGGTCCTACCCTACGAGCAGTACTTC,CASSQTVLPYEQYF
TRBV13,many,TRBJ2-1,TRBD1,16,TGTGCCAGCAGCTTAGGGGGGACAGGCTTCCAGAATGAGCAGTTCTTC,CASSLGGTGFQNEQFF
TRBV7-9,many,TRBJ2-7,-,14,TGTGCCAGCAGCCCGTCCGGGGGCGGACACGAGCAGTACTTC,CASSPSGGGHEQYF
TRBV20-1,few,TRBJ2-3,-,13,TGCAGTGCTAGGTTTGGGAACACAGATACGCAGTATTTT,CSARFGNTDTQYF
TRBV20-1,many,TRBJ2-7,-,14,TGCAGTGCTAGAGATCGGGAGATCTCCTACGAGCAGTACTTC,CSARDREISYEQYF
TRBV29-1,many,TRBJ2-3,-,14,TGCAGCGCACGACCCTTTCTTAACACAGATACGCAGTATTTT,CSARPFLNTDTQYF
TRBV29-1,few,TRBJ2-7,-,14,TGCAGCGTTGTTGAGGAGCGGGTGTTCTACGAGCAGTACTTC,CSVVEERVFYEQYF
TRBV28,many,TRBJ2-7,-,14,TGTGCCAGCAGTAGGGACCCTCACACCTACGAGCAGTACTTC,CASSRDPHTYEQYF
TRBV7-3,-,TRBJ2-6,-,13,TGTGCCAGCAGCGCCTCGGACGGCTCCGTCCTGACTTTC,CASSASDGSVLTF
TRBV6-5,many,TRBJ2-2,-,17,TGTGCCAGCAGTTACTCGATGGGGGGAGGGAACACCGGGGAGCTGTTTTTT,CASSYSMGGGNTGELFF
TRBV28,many,TRBJ2-7,-,14,TGTGCCAGCAGTTTATTCCCCTCTCTATACGAGCAGTACTTC,CASSLFPSLYEQYF
TRBV18,many,TRBJ2-5,TRBD1,14,TGTGCCAGCTCACCCCGGGACAGGGGAGAGACCCAGTACTTC,CASSPRDRGETQYF
TRBV6-2/TRBV6-3,many,TRBJ2-1,-,14,TGTGCCAGCAGCCGTTATGATTGGAGCAATGAGCAGTTCTTC,CASSRYDWSNEQFF
TRBV20-1,many,TRBJ2-7,TRBD2,16,TGCAGTGCTAGAGCCCATTTTGGGACTAGCGGATACGAGCAGTACTTC,CSARAHFGTSGYEQYF